The T cell receptor (beta chain) described here comes from a study of multiple sclerosis patients with progressive multifocal leukoencephalopathy. The trim removed 4 bases at V and 0 bases at J, leaving 5 bases unmatched. Germline V gene sequence: CDR1 LGHNA, CDR2 YSLEER. The CDR3 extends over 15 amino acids. This table comes from immunoSEQ multiplex PCR, and its TCRdb copy is limited to in-frame clones, with some not included. This table has tens of thousands of clones, over 85% appearing once. Time point indicated: less than 7 months of natalizumab therapy. In its sample, this clone is medium-sized (0.01 to 0.1%). Its antigen remains unknown. Overall study findings and caveats: Lower normalized Shannon entropy suggested reduced TRB diversity in most PML patients.

The chain has TRBV4-3 and TRBJ2-7; 8 bases map to TRBD2. This receptor was obtained from a human donor with multiple sclerosis. The sequencing here drew on PBMCs, taken from a patient treated with natalizumab. The CDR3 loop is CASSPTSGSSYEQYF. The CDR3 DNA follows: TGCGCCAGCAGCCCCACTAGCGGAAGCTCCTACGAGCAGTACTTC.